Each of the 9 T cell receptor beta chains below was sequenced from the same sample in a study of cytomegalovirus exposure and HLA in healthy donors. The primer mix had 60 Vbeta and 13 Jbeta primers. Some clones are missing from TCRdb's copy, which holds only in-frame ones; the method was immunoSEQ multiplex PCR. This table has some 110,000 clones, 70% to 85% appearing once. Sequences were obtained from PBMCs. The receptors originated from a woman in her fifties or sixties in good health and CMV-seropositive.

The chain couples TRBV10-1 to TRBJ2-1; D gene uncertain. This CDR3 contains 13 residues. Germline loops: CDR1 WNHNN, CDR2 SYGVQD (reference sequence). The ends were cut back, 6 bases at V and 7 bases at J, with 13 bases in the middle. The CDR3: CASSLGVQNEQFF. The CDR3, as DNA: TGCGCCAGCAGCCTCGGTGTACAGAATGAGCAGTTCTTC.

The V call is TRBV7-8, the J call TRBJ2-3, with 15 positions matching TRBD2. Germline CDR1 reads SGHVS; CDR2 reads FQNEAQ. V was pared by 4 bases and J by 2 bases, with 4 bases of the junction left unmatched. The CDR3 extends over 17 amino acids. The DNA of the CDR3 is TGTGCCAGCAGCTCGGGACTAGCGGGAGGATACACAGATACGCAGTATTTT. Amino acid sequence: CASSSGLAGGYTDTQYF.

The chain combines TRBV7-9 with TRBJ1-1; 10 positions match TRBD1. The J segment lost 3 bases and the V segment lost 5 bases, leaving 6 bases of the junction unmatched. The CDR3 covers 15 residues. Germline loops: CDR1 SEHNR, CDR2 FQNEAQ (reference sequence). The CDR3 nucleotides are TGTGCCAGCAGCAGCGCCGGGACAGGGGACACTGAAGCTTTCTTT. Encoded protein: CASSSAGTGDTEAFF.

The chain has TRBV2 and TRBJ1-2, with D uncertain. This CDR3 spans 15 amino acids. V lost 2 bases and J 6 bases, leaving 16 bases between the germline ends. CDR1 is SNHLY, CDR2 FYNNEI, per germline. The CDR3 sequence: CASSELEGITDGYTF. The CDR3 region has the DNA TGTGCCAGCAGTGAATTGGAGGGCATCACGGATGGCTACACCTTC.

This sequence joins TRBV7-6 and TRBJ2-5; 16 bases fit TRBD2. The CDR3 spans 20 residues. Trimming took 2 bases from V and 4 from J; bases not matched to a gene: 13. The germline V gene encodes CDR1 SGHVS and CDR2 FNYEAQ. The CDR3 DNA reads TGTGCCAGCAGCTTACCTGGGACTAGCGGGGGGGCTCTGTCGGGAGAGACCCAGTACTTC. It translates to CASSLPGTSGGALSGETQYF.

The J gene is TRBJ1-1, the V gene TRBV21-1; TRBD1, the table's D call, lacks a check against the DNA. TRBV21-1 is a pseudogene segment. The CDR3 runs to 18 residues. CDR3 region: CASSGLVDPGQGFTEAFF. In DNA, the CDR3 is TGTGCCAGCAGCGGCCTGGTAGACCCGGGACAGGGTTTCACTGAAGCTTTCTTT.

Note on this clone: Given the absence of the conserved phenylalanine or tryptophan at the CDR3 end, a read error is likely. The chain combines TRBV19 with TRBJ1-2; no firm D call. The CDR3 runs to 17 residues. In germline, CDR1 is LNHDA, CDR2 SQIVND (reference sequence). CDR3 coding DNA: TGTGCCAGTTTAGCCGAGGCTTGTGTCGGAAGAAACTGTGGCTACACCCTC. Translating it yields CASLAEACVGRNCGYTL.

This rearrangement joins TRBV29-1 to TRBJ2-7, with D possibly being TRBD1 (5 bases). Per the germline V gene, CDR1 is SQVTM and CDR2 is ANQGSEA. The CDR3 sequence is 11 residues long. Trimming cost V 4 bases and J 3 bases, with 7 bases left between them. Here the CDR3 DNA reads TGCAGCGTTGTGGACATCTACGAGCAGTACTTC. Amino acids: CSVVDIYEQYF.

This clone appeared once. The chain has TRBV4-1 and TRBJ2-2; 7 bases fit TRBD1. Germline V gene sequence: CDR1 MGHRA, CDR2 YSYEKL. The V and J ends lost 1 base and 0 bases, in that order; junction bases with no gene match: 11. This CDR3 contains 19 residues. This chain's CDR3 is CASSQGRDRVTANTGELFF. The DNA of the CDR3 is TGCGCCAGCAGCCAAGGAAGAGACAGGGTCACCGCGAACACCGGGGAGCTGTTTTTT.